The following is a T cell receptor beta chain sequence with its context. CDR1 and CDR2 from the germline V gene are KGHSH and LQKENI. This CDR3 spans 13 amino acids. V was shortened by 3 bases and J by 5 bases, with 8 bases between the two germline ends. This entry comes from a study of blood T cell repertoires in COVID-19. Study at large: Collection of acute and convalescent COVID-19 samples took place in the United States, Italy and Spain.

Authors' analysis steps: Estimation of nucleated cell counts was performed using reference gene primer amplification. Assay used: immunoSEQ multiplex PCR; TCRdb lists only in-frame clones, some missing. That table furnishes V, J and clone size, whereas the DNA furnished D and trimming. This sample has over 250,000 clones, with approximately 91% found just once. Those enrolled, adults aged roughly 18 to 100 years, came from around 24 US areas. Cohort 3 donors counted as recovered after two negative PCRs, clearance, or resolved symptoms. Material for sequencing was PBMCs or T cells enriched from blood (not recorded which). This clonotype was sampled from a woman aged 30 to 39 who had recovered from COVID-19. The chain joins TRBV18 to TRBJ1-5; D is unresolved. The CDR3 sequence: CASSPNADQPQHF. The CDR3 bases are TGTGCCAGCTCACCTAATGCGGATCAGCCCCAGCATTTT.